These 4 T cell receptor beta chains were sequenced from one sample in a study of T cells in Graves' hyperthyroidism and ophthalmopathy. TCR beta CDR3 region amplification was performed from RNA transcripts. The HTBI primer set served for first-round RT-PCR of the TCR CDR3. TCRdb analysed the multiplex PCR reads with MiXCR anew, one entry per CDR3 protein. The data contain some 600,000 distinct CDR3 sequences, approximately 15% of them singletons. Sequences were obtained from blood. These TCRs come from a woman younger than 45 with Graves' hyperthyroidism that later progressed to Graves' ophthalmopathy.

In its sample, this clonotype was seen many times. The chain links TRBV7-6 to TRBJ2-1, with D uncertain. V was trimmed by 3 bases and J by 4 bases, leaving 19 bases between them. The CDR3 spans 17 residues. Germline CDR1 SGHVS, CDR2 FNYEAQ. This CDR3 reads CASSLRIADETYNEQFF. The CDR3 DNA follows: TGTGCCAGCAGCTTGAGGATCGCGGACGAGACTTACAATGAGCAGTTCTTC.

The genes are TRBV3-1 and TRBJ2-3, with 7 positions matching TRBD1. This CDR3 region has 14 residues. V shed 4 bases, J shed 4 bases, and the junction held 5 bases outside the gene matches. The germline V gene encodes CDR1 LGHDT and CDR2 YNNKEL (reference sequence). CDR3 sequence (DNA): TGTGCCAGCAGCCTGGGACAGCGCTCAGATACGCAGTATTTT. It specifies CASSLGQRSDTQYF.

At least ten counts were recorded for this clonotype. The rearrangement uses TRBV2 and TRBJ2-5; D is possibly TRBD2 (5 bases). CDR1 and CDR2 from the germline V gene are SNHLY and FYNNEI. The V and J ends lost 8 bases and 5 bases respectively, with 21 bases between them. This CDR3 contains 15 residues. CDR3 in DNA: TGTGCCAGCGAAAGGAGGAGTTTCCGGCAGGAGACCCAGTACTTC. Translated, it gives CASERRSFRQETQYF.

The chain is built from TRBV28 and TRBJ2-1, with 10 bases identical to TRBD2. The CDR3 sequence is 16 residues long. Trimming at V came to 5 bases and at J to 7 bases, leaving 11 bases not matched to a gene. Looked up from germline, CDR1 is MDHEN and CDR2 is SYDVKM. DNA for the CDR3: TGTGCCAGCAGTGCCCCCAGCGGGAGGGCCCTGAATGAGCAGTTCTTC. It encodes CASSAPSGRALNEQFF.